Below are 22 T cell receptor beta chains sequenced from a single sample in a study of shared clonotypes between healthy human individuals. Here immunoSEQ multiplex PCR was the method, and the copy in TCRdb shows in-frame clones only, minus some. The sample holds 550,000 to 850,000 clones, approximately 79% seen once. The sample consisted of memory CD4+ T cells sorted from blood. Described subset: CD45RA-negative fraction. Receptor source: a woman aged 25 to 39 in good health.

Of note for this clone: A much larger clone lies one base from this, so it may be a read error. The chain is built from TRBV28 and TRBJ2-2, with D maybe TRBD1 (6 bases). With 6 bases removed from V and 4 bases from J, the gap between germline ends came to 9 bases. Germline CDR1 is MDHEN and CDR2 is SYDVKM. The CDR3 runs to 13 residues. The CDR3 region is CASRTGTTGELFF. DNA for the CDR3: TGTGCCAGCAGAACAGGGACCACCGGGGAGCTGTTTTTT.

Comments on this clone: Being one base from a much bigger clone, this may be a read error. In DNA form, the CDR3 reads TGTGCCAGCAGCTTAGGGGAGCAAGAGACCCAGTACTTC. Translated: CASSLGEQETQYF. The chain employs TRBV11-2 and TRBJ2-5, with a tentative D call TRBD2 (5 bases). This CDR3 spans 13 amino acids. Germline-derived CDR1 and CDR2 are SGHAT and FQNNGV. V lost 1 base to trimming and J lost 2 bases, with 5 bases between them.

The chain combines TRBV11-2 with TRBJ2-1, with 7 bases identical to TRBD2. The ends lost 5 bases at V and 14 bases at J; junction bases unmatched: 12. The CDR3 runs 13 residues. Germline V gene data show CDR1 as SGHAT and CDR2 as FQNNGV. CDR3 in amino acids: CASSRSGRESEFF. The CDR3 bases are TGTGCCAGCAGCCGGAGTGGGCGGGAGAGTGAGTTCTTC. Using reference TRBV11-2 and TRBJ2-1 for the parts outside the CDR3, the full variable domain is EAGVAQSPRYKIIEKRQSVAFWCNPISGHATLYWYQQILGQGPKLLIQFQNNGVVDDSQLPKDRFSAERLKGVDSTLKIQPAKLEDSAVYLCASSRSGRESEFFGPGTRLTVL.

This clone came up a few times. The chain links TRBV5-6 to TRBJ1-1, with TRBD1 identical over 8 bases. The junction had 6 bases not matched to a gene; V was cut back by 0 bases and J by 8 bases. The CDR3 length is 14 residues. The germline V gene has CDR1 SGHDT and CDR2 YYEEEE. The CDR3 DNA reads TGTGCCAGCAGCTTGGGGCGAGGGGACAGGGAAGCTTTCTTT. It yields the protein CASSLGRGDREAFF.

In its sample, this clone was seen a few times. CDR3 in DNA: TGTGCCAGCAGTGACCAGCTGACTAGCGGGAGCATCACCGGGGAGCTGTTTTTT. Translation: CASSDQLTSGSITGELFF. V is TRBV25-1 and J is TRBJ2-2, with 12 bases matching TRBD2. The CDR3 has 18 amino acids. Losses at the gene ends were 3 bases for V and 4 bases for J; bases not matched to a gene: 9. Germline assignment: CDR1 MGHDK and CDR2 SYGVNS. The full variable domain, in which reference TRBV25-1 and TRBJ2-2 provide the parts outside the CDR3, is EADIYQTPRYLVIGTGKKITLECSQTMGHDKMYWYQQDPGMELHLIHYSYGVNSTEKGDLSSESTVSRIRTEHFPLTLESARPSHTSQYLCASSDQLTSGSITGELFFGEGSRLTVL.

The chain has TRBV18 and TRBJ2-1; no firm D call. Germline values: CDR1 KGHSH, CDR2 LQKENI. The CDR3 runs to 14 residues. Between the trimmed V and J ends, which lost 2 bases and 5 bases, there was a span of 10 bases. CDR3 in DNA: TGTGCCAGCTCACCAGAATACACAGACAATGAGCAGTTCTTC. Translated, it gives CASSPEYTDNEQFF.

In this sample, this clone turned up once. One end of the junction fails to match germline, which may point to a read error. This chain uses TRBV28 with TRBJ2-7; D is perhaps TRBD1 or TRBD2 (6 bases each). Germline V gene data show CDR1 as MDHEN and CDR2 as SYDVKM. The CDR3 extends over 14 amino acids. CDR3 protein: CASSNLGGSYKQYF. For the CDR3, the DNA is TGTGCCAGCAGTAACCTCGGGGGCAGCTACAAGCAGTACTTC. The variable domain in full, completed from reference TRBV28 and TRBJ2-7, reads DVKVTQSSRYLVKRTGEKVFLECVQDMDHENMFWYRQDPGLGLRLIYFSYDVKMKEKGDIPEGYSVSREKKERFSLILESASTNQTSMYLCASSNLGGSYKQYFGPGTRLTVT.

The chain employs TRBV27 and TRBJ1-1; D gene unclear. Trimming took off 3 bases at V and 1 base at J, with 6 bases between the two ends. CDR3 length: 13 residues. Germline V lookup: CDR1 MNHEY, CDR2 SMNVEV (reference sequence). CDR3 region: CASSFVGNTEAFF. DNA for the CDR3: TGTGCCAGCAGTTTCGTGGGGAACACTGAAGCTTTCTTT.

About this clone itself: Sequence at one end of the junction differs from germline and may be a read error. The rearrangement links TRBV20-1 to TRBJ2-3, with 8 bases lining up with TRBD2. The CDR3 is 10 amino acids. Per germline, CDR1 DFQATT and CDR2 SNEGSKA (reference sequence). CDR3 nucleotide sequence: TGCAGTAGCGGGGGCGTGAAGGAGAATTTT. It yields the protein CSSGGVKENF.

This sequence joins TRBV19 and TRBJ1-4; possible D gene TRBD1, 5 bases. This CDR3 spans 16 amino acids. Trimming stripped 3 bases from V and 1 base from J, with 12 bases between. Looked up from germline, CDR1 is LNHDA and CDR2 is SQIVND (reference sequence). The CDR3 is CASSMERGRTNEKLFF. DNA of the CDR3: TGTGCCAGTAGTATGGAAAGGGGTCGAACTAATGAAAAACTGTTTTTT.

V usage is TRBV29-1 and J usage is TRBJ1-1; TRBD1 is a possible D gene (5 bases). The germline V gene has CDR1 SQVTM and CDR2 ANQGSEA. CDR3 size: 14 residues. V lost 5 bases to trimming and J lost 1 base, with 14 bases between them. The CDR3 DNA reads as TGCAGCGTTTCGTACGACAGCGGGAACACTGAAGCTTTCTTT. Translation gives CSVSYDSGNTEAFF. Looking up the rest from reference TRBV29-1 and TRBJ1-1 gives the full variable domain: SAVISQKPSRDICQRGTSLTIQCQVDSQVTMMFWYRQQPGQSLTLIATANQGSEATYESGFVIDKFPISRPNLTFSTLTVSNMSPEDSSIYLCSVSYDSGNTEAFFGQGTRLTVV.

The genes are TRBV19 and TRBJ2-2, with D uncertain. The CDR3 sequence is 13 residues long. Germline CDR1 is LNHDA and CDR2 is SQIVND (reference sequence). Trimming stripped 7 bases from V and 8 bases from J, with 14 bases between. The CDR3 DNA follows: TGTGCCAGTAAGGTTTACTCCGAGGGGGAGCTGTTTTTT. It encodes CASKVYSEGELFF.

The chain is built from TRBV19 and TRBJ1-5, with D possibly TRBD1 on 5 matching bases. The CDR3 is 16 amino acids. The germline CDR1 and CDR2 sequences are LNHDA and SQIVND (reference sequence). Trimming removed 7 bases at V and 3 bases at J, with 19 bases between. CDR3 coding DNA: TGTGCCAGTACCACAGGAGGGACCTTCCACAATCAGCCCCAGCATTTT. This translates into CASTTGGTFHNQPQHF.

This clone was seen a handful of times. V gene TRBV7-8 combines with J gene TRBJ2-2; 8 bases line up with TRBD2. The CDR3 is 16 amino acids. Per the germline V gene, CDR1 is SGHVS and CDR2 is FQNEAQ. J lost 0 bases, V lost 2 bases, and 2 bases had no gene match. The CDR3 DNA reads TGTGCCAGCAGCTTAAATAGCGGGACGAACACCGGGGAGCTGTTTTTT. Translation: CASSLNSGTNTGELFF.

This clone was counted once. The V gene is TRBV9, the J gene TRBJ2-3, with a weak D call TRBD1 (6 bases). The V gene lost 5 bases and the J gene lost 4 bases, with 20 bases spanning the gap. Germline-derived CDR1 and CDR2 are SGDLS and YYNGEE. This CDR3 has 16 residues. The CDR3 protein is CASSTYRQVRPDTQYF. As DNA, the CDR3 is TGTGCCAGCAGTACCTATAGACAGGTCAGGCCAGATACGCAGTATTTT.

This clone has only a few counts. This sequence joins TRBV7-6 and TRBJ2-7; D uncertain. Germline assignment: CDR1 SGHVS and CDR2 FNYEAQ. V lost 2 bases and J lost 6, with 14 bases in between. The CDR3 consists of 14 residues. The CDR3: CASSLSSGVGEQYF. The CDR3 DNA reads as TGTGCCAGCAGCTTATCCTCAGGTGTTGGCGAGCAGTACTTC.

The chain uses TRBV5-4 and TRBJ2-3; 7 bases line up with TRBD1. The length of the CDR3 is 15 residues. CDR1 is SGHNT, CDR2 YYREEE, per germline (reference sequence). V lost 3 bases and J lost 1; bases outside the gene matches: 5. The CDR3 spells CASSYRGIGTDTQYF. CDR3 bases: TGTGCCAGCAGCTACAGGGGAATTGGCACAGATACGCAGTATTTT.

The chain uses TRBV6-6 and TRBJ2-5; D not resolved. The closer fit of TRBJ2-7 to the DNA end suggests the J call may be wrong. Germline V lookup: CDR1 MNHNY, CDR2 SVGAGI (reference sequence). The CDR3 has 11 residues. CDR3 DNA sequence: TGTGCCAGCAGTGCCCACTACGAGCAGTACTTC. As protein: CASSAHYEQYF.

The V gene is TRBV27, the J gene TRBJ2-5; 7 positions match TRBD2. After removal of 7 bases from V and 4 bases from J, the junction contained 3 bases not matched to a gene. This CDR3 contains 12 residues. From germline, CDR1 is MNHEY and CDR2 SMNVEV (reference sequence). The CDR3 coding sequence is TGTGCCAGCACTTCGGGGGGAGAGACCCAGTACTTC. Its protein product is CASTSGGETQYF.

In DNA, the CDR3 is TGTGCCAGCACTGCTGGGACAAAGGGCTACGAGCAGTACTTC. The encoded protein is CASTAGTKGYEQYF. This chain connects TRBV7-9 to TRBJ2-5; D is perhaps TRBD1 (6 bases). The end of the DNA aligns better with TRBJ2-7, so the J call may be wrong. Per germline, CDR1 SEHNR and CDR2 FQNEAQ (reference sequence). There are 14 residues in the CDR3.

This clone was seen only a few times. The J gene is TRBJ2-1, the V gene TRBV11-1, with 10 bases matching TRBD2. Germline values: CDR1 SGHAT, CDR2 FQDESV (reference sequence). With 8 bases clipped from V and 3 bases from J, the junction kept 13 bases outside the gene matches. CDR3 length: 17 residues. The CDR3 spells CASRIGGASGSYNEQFF. CDR3 bases: TGTGCCAGCCGAATAGGTGGGGCTAGCGGGAGCTACAATGAGCAGTTCTTC.

This chain uses TRBV11-2 with TRBJ2-2, with 10 bases identical to TRBD2. This CDR3 contains 15 residues. Germline V lookup: CDR1 SGHAT, CDR2 FQNNGV. Trimming took 4 bases from V and 6 from J; bases not matched to a gene: 5. CDR3 in amino acids: CASSSLAGTAGELFF. CDR3 nucleotide sequence: TGTGCCAGCAGCTCACTAGCGGGAACCGCCGGGGAGCTGTTTTTT. The full variable domain, with the rest looked up from reference TRBV11-2 and TRBJ2-2, is EAGVAQSPRYKIIEKRQSVAFWCNPISGHATLYWYQQILGQGPKLLIQFQNNGVVDDSQLPKDRFSAERLKGVDSTLKIQPAKLEDSAVYLCASSSLAGTAGELFFGEGSRLTVL.